What follows are 30 T cell receptor beta chains derived from one specimen sequenced in a study of siplizumab effects on memory and regulatory T cells. Coculture of mixed lymphocyte reaction cells was performed at 37°C for more than 5 days. No antigen is known for these receptors. TCRdb's copy holds only in-frame clones and misses some; the assay was immunoSEQ multiplex PCR. This table has 3,500 to 4,500 clones, 40% to 60% appearing once. The sequenced sample was CFSE-low (dividing) CD4+ T cells sorted from an allogeneic mixed lymphocyte reaction. These receptors originate from a human donor in good health; the cells came from an allogeneic mixed lymphocyte reaction. Some clones in this sample may be carry-over from other donors' samples.

The gene calls are TRBV5-4 and TRBJ1-2, with a tentative D call TRBD1 (6 bases). V gave up 4 bases and J gave up 1 base, with 17 bases separating them. The CDR3 has 16 amino acids. Germline CDR1 reads SGHNT; CDR2 reads YYREEE (reference sequence). CDR3 nucleotides: TGTGCCAGCAGCCGGTCTATGGGGGGCAGTAACTATGGCTACACCTTC. Translation: CASSRSMGGSNYGYTF.

This clone was seen just once. V and J are TRBV7-9 and TRBJ2-5, with D possibly being TRBD2 (5 bases). Near its end, the DNA agrees better with TRBJ2-7, so the J call may be wrong. CDR3 length equals 15 residues. The germline V gene encodes CDR1 SEHNR and CDR2 FQNEAQ (reference sequence). The CDR3: CASSLEASPVYEQYF. The CDR3 DNA follows: TGTGCCAGCAGCTTAGAGGCTAGCCCCGTCTACGAGCAGTACTTC.

The chain recombines TRBV27 with TRBJ2-7; the D gene could be TRBD1 or TRBD2 (6 bases each). Germline V gene sequence: CDR1 MNHEY, CDR2 SMNVEV (reference sequence). Trimming stripped 6 bases from V and 4 bases from J, with 22 bases between. This CDR3 has 16 residues. Here the CDR3 reads CASRGYLGGSGYEQYF. In DNA, the CDR3 is TGTGCCAGCAGGGGCTACCTCGGGGGCTCGGGATACGAGCAGTACTTC.

This clone showed up just once. The chain uses TRBV18 and TRBJ1-5; D gene uncertain. Germline lookup yields CDR1 KGHSH and CDR2 LQKENI. The CDR3 is 13 amino acids. V dropped 3 bases and J dropped 3 bases, with 6 bases sitting between them. The CDR3 DNA is TGTGCCAGCTCACCCCAGAACAATCAGCCCCAGCATTTT. It encodes CASSPQNNQPQHF.

The table lists this clone with a count of one. The chain carries TRBV2 and TRBJ2-1, with D perhaps being TRBD1 or TRBD2 (6 bases each). V was clipped by 4 bases and J by 4 bases, with 14 bases between them. The germline V gene encodes CDR1 SNHLY and CDR2 FYNNEI. The CDR3 has 15 residues. CDR3 protein: CASSARGLSYNEQFF. CDR3 DNA: TGTGCCAGCAGTGCCAGGGGACTGTCATACAATGAGCAGTTCTTC.

In this sample, this clone turned up a few times. This sequence joins TRBV5-1 and TRBJ2-1, with D possibly being TRBD1 or TRBD2 (5 bases each). Germline V gene data show CDR1 as SGHRS and CDR2 as YFSETQ. Trimming cost V 3 bases and J 9 bases, with 16 bases left between them. The CDR3 length is 14 residues. CDR3 protein: CASSWGTAGREQFF. The CDR3 DNA follows: TGCGCCAGCAGCTGGGGGACCGCTGGGCGTGAGCAGTTCTTC.

The chain couples TRBV9 to TRBJ2-1; 9 bases agree with TRBD1. With V trimmed by 6 bases and J by 1 base, 5 bases remained unmatched. Germline CDR1 reads SGDLS; CDR2 reads YYNGEE. CDR3 size: 15 residues. The CDR3 region is CASTTGQGSYNEQFF. The CDR3 DNA is TGTGCCAGCACTACGGGACAGGGTTCCTACAATGAGCAGTTCTTC.

This chain joins TRBV5-1 and TRBJ2-5; 11 bases fit TRBD2. The CDR3 has 15 amino acids. Germline V gives CDR1 SGHRS, CDR2 YFSETQ. Trimming removed 1 base from V and 2 bases from J; junction bases left unmatched: 1. The CDR3 protein is CASSLRLAGQETQYF. The CDR3 bases are TGCGCCAGCAGCTTGCGACTAGCGGGACAAGAGACCCAGTACTTC.

J is TRBJ2-5 and V is TRBV2; 8 bases map to TRBD1. Germline CDR1 and CDR2: SNHLY and FYNNEI. V gave up 1 base and J gave up 5 bases; unmatched junction bases: 6. This CDR3 contains 15 residues. The CDR3 loop is CASSEVRTGGETQYF. CDR3 in DNA: TGTGCCAGCAGTGAAGTGCGAACAGGGGGGGAGACCCAGTACTTC.

The rearrangement links TRBV7-9 to TRBJ2-5; no firm D call. CDR1 and CDR2 from the germline V gene are SEHNR and FQNEAQ (reference sequence). V lost 0 bases to trimming and J lost 4 bases, with 6 bases between them. There are 13 residues in the CDR3. CDR3 DNA: TGTGCCAGCAGCTTAGCAATTATAGAGACCCAGTACTTC. This codes for CASSLAIIETQYF. Based on the CDR3 plus reference TRBV7-9 and TRBJ2-5, the full variable domain is DTGVSQNPRHKITKRGQNVTFRCDPISEHNRLYWYRQTLGQGPEFLTYFQNEAQLEKSRLLSDRFSAERPKGSFSTLEIQRTEQGDSAMYLCASSLAIIETQYFGPGTRLLVL.

In this sample, this clone turned up once. The J gene is TRBJ1-6, the V gene TRBV10-3, with D perhaps TRBD1 (5 bases). The V gene's germline CDR1 is ENHRY and CDR2 SYGVKD. V was shortened by 3 bases and J by 7 bases, with 13 bases between the two germline ends. This CDR3 is built from 15 residues. CDR3 loop: CAISDRLGLNSPLHF. Written as DNA, the CDR3 is TGTGCCATCAGTGATCGTCTGGGACTCAATTCACCCCTCCACTTT.

The rearrangement uses TRBV7-8 and TRBJ1-2, with D perhaps TRBD1 (5 bases). Germline CDR1 is SGHVS and CDR2 is FQNEAQ. Trimming removed 5 bases at V and 4 bases at J, with 14 bases between. The CDR3 is 14 residues long. CDR3 sequence reads: CASSPGDVFYGYTF. For the CDR3, the DNA is TGTGCCAGCAGCCCCGGGGACGTGTTCTATGGCTACACCTTC.

The chain is built from TRBV18 and TRBJ2-1; D remains ambiguous. Germline V gene data show CDR1 as KGHSH and CDR2 as LQKENI. Trimming cost V 3 bases and J 3 bases, with 9 bases left between them. The CDR3 totals 14 residues. CDR3: CASSPDGIYNEQFF. As DNA, the CDR3 is TGTGCCAGCTCACCGGACGGAATCTACAATGAGCAGTTCTTC.

The genes are TRBV29-1 and TRBJ2-7; TRBD1 is a possible D gene (6 bases). Germline loops: CDR1 SQVTM, CDR2 ANQGSEA. This CDR3 has 14 residues. Trimming took off 4 bases at V and 5 bases at J, with 18 bases between the two ends. In nucleotides, the CDR3 is TGCAGCGTTGGTCCCCTACAGGGTTCCCACGAGCAGTACTTC. This codes for CSVGPLQGSHEQYF.

The chain is built from TRBV19 and TRBJ1-6, with TRBD1 as a possible D gene (6 bases). Germline CDR1 is LNHDA and CDR2 is SQIVND (reference sequence). CDR3 length: 15 amino acids. V lost 9 bases, J lost 7 bases, and 19 bases lay in between. CDR3 amino acids: CASRWFPGANSPLHF. In DNA form, the CDR3 reads TGTGCCAGCCGGTGGTTTCCAGGGGCGAATTCACCCCTCCACTTT.

This clone was picked up a small number of times. The chain is built from TRBV10-2 and TRBJ2-7; D not certain. The CDR3 loop spans 14 amino acids. From germline, CDR1 is WSHSY and CDR2 SAAADI. V was shortened by 7 bases and J by 3 bases, with 16 bases between the two germline ends. CDR3 DNA sequence: TGCGCCAGCAAGAGGCAGACCCACTACTACGAGCAGTACTTC. Translating it yields CASKRQTHYYEQYF.

The table lists this clone with a few counts. The rearrangement links TRBV18 to TRBJ2-7; 8 nucleotides agree with TRBD1. Germline V CDR1 and CDR2: KGHSH, LQKENI. The J segment lost 3 bases and the V segment lost 6 bases, leaving 7 bases of the junction unmatched. The CDR3 runs 14 residues. This CDR3 is CASSLDRGNYEQYF. The CDR3 region has the DNA TGTGCCAGCTCGCTAGACAGGGGTAACTACGAGCAGTACTTC.

This clone was seen a few times. The chain carries TRBV11-2 and TRBJ1-4, with 7 bases that match TRBD1. The germline V gene has CDR1 SGHAT and CDR2 FQNNGV. CDR3 length: 15 amino acids. The V and J ends lost 5 bases and 0 bases, in that order; junction bases with no gene match: 3. The CDR3 sequence: CASSPGQTTNEKLFF. The CDR3 nucleotides are TGTGCCAGCAGCCCGGGACAGACAACTAATGAAAAACTGTTTTTT.

The rearrangement uses TRBV18 and TRBJ1-2; tentative D call: TRBD1 (6 bases). Trimming removed 4 bases at V and 4 bases at J, with 16 bases between. CDR1 and CDR2 (germline): KGHSH, LQKENI. This CDR3 has 15 residues. CDR3 sequence (DNA): TGTGCCAGCTCACTAGAACGGGGGCAGCGCTATGGCTACACCTTC. It yields the protein CASSLERGQRYGYTF. Based on the CDR3 plus reference TRBV18 and TRBJ1-2, the full variable domain is NAGVMQNPRHLVRRRGQEARLRCSPMKGHSHVYWYRQLPEEGLKFMVYLQKENIIDESGMPKERFSAEFPKEGPSILRIQQVVRGDSAAYFCASSLERGQRYGYTFGSGTRLTVV.

In its sample, this clone is large. The genes are TRBV27 and TRBJ2-7; a possible D gene is TRBD2 (6 bases). Germline-derived CDR1 and CDR2 are MNHEY and SMNVEV (reference sequence). The CDR3 sequence is 15 residues long. The V and J ends lost 5 bases and 4 bases respectively, with 18 bases between them. The DNA of the CDR3 is TGTGCCAGCAGTCCCCAGTTGTTGGGGAGGTACGAGCAGTACTTC. It yields the protein CASSPQLLGRYEQYF.

This clone is termed medium-sized. This sequence joins TRBV19 and TRBJ1-2; 10 bases match TRBD1. V shed 8 bases, J shed 0 bases, and the junction held 9 bases outside the gene matches. This CDR3 has 16 residues. The germline V gene has CDR1 LNHDA and CDR2 SQIVND (reference sequence). The CDR3 DNA reads TGTGCCAGTTCGTATGGGACAGGGGCAGCTAACTATGGCTACACCTTC. Its translation is CASSYGTGAANYGYTF.

This clone was counted a few times. This sequence joins TRBV5-4 and TRBJ1-2; 9 bases agree with TRBD1. The germline V gene has CDR1 SGHNT and CDR2 YYREEE (reference sequence). The CDR3 is 14 residues long. V was pared by 3 bases and J by 2 bases, with 2 bases of the junction left unmatched. In nucleotides, the CDR3 is TGTGCCAGCAGCTCCGGGACAGGGAACTATGGCTACACCTTC. Translation gives CASSSGTGNYGYTF.

This clone was detected only a few times. This sequence joins TRBV29-1 and TRBJ1-1, with no clear D. The CDR3 sequence is 15 residues long. Germline V CDR1 and CDR2: SQVTM, ANQGSEA. Trimming took 6 bases from V and 0 from J, leaving 17 bases between them. CDR3 DNA: TGCAGCGTACTCCGAGGAGAGGCGATGAACACTGAAGCTTTCTTT. It specifies CSVLRGEAMNTEAFF.

This sequence joins TRBV29-1 and TRBJ1-1; 10 bases align to TRBD1. The CDR3 is 14 amino acids. CDR1 is SQVTM and CDR2 is ANQGSEA in the germline V gene. The junction had 10 bases not matched to a gene; V was cut back by 5 bases and J by 7 bases. CDR3 amino acids: CSVNRQGAVVEAFF. In nucleotides, the CDR3 is TGCAGCGTTAACCGACAGGGGGCGGTTGTTGAAGCTTTCTTT.

The genes are TRBV7-2 and TRBJ2-3, with no clear D. Germline V gene data show CDR1 as SGHTA and CDR2 as FQGNSA. Trimming shortened V by 5 bases and J by 1 base, and 13 bases separated the two germline ends. The CDR3 consists of 15 residues. The CDR3 DNA follows: TGTGCCAGCAGCACTGACGGAACTCGCACAGATACGCAGTATTTT. Amino acids: CASSTDGTRTDTQYF.

This clone came up once. The rearrangement links TRBV6-5 to TRBJ2-7; no clear D. In germline, CDR1 is MNHEY, CDR2 SVGAGI. This CDR3 comprises 11 residues. Trimming left V 7 bases short and J 5 bases short, with 9 bases between. CDR3 protein: CASTRTDEQYF. The CDR3 DNA follows: TGTGCCAGCACCAGGACGGACGAGCAGTACTTC.

The table lists this clone with a few counts. The V call is TRBV2, the J call TRBJ2-7; D is unclear. V was shortened by 7 bases and J by 4 bases, with 8 bases between the two germline ends. CDR1 and CDR2 (germline): SNHLY, FYNNEI. This CDR3 spans 11 amino acids. DNA of the CDR3: TGTGCCAGCACCCCGCAGTACGAGCAGTACTTC. Translated, it gives CASTPQYEQYF. The full variable domain, in which reference TRBV2 and TRBJ2-7 provide the parts outside the CDR3, is EPEVTQTPSHQVTQMGQEVILRCVPISNHLYFYWYRQILGQKVEFLVSFYNNEISEKSEIFDDQFSVERPDGSNFTLKIRSTKLEDSAMYFCASTPQYEQYFGPGTRLTVT.

The chain is built from TRBV7-2 and TRBJ1-2, with D perhaps matching TRBD1 (5 bases). The CDR3 contains 13 residues. Germline CDR1 SGHTA, CDR2 FQGNSA. V was pared by 0 bases and J by 7 bases, with 9 bases between. CDR3 nucleotides: TGTGCCAGCAGCTTAGCTGGACACTTTGGCTACACCTTC. Translation gives CASSLAGHFGYTF. The full variable domain, with the rest looked up from reference TRBV7-2 and TRBJ1-2, is GAGVSQSPSNKVTEKGKDVELRCDPISGHTALYWYRQSLGQGLEFLIYFQGNSAPDKSGLPSDRFSAERTGGSVSTLTIQRTQQEDSAVYLCASSLAGHFGYTFGSGTRLTVV.

V gene TRBV6-1 combines with J gene TRBJ2-3, with a tentative D call TRBD2 (5 bases). This CDR3 region has 13 residues. Trimming pared 0 bases from V and 6 bases from J, leaving 7 bases between. CDR1 is MNHNS and CDR2 is SASEGT in the germline V gene. As DNA, the CDR3 is TGTGCCAGCAGTGAAGCTAGGAGGGATACGCAGTATTTT. Encoded protein: CASSEARRDTQYF.

V is TRBV5-5 and J is TRBJ1-6, with TRBD1 as a possible D gene (5 bases). Deletions cut 0 bases from V and 9 bases from J, with 7 bases between. This CDR3 is 13 amino acids long. Germline CDR1 reads SGHKS; CDR2 reads YYEKEE (reference sequence). CDR3 DNA sequence: TGTGCCAGCAGCTTGGGACAGTCTTCACCCCTCCACTTT. Protein product: CASSLGQSSPLHF. The variable domain in full, completed from reference TRBV5-5 and TRBJ1-6, reads DAGVTQSPTHLIKTRGQQVTLRCSPISGHKSVSWYQQVLGQGPQFIFQYYEKEERGRGNFPDRFSARQFPNYSSELNVNALLLGDSALYLCASSLGQSSPLHFGNGTRLTVT.